Shown below are 8 T cell receptor delta chains from a single sample sequenced in a study of delta chains in infants with herpesvirus infections. TCR cDNA was made from PBMC RNA with gamma- and delta-chain-specific primers. TCRdb reanalyzed the RT-PCR reads using CATT. This table holds about 400 delta-chain clones, less than 70% found once. This material consisted of peripheral blood, taken at time point 2 of longitudinal follow-up. Receptors originate from a human donor who was a Ugandan infant, either HIV-exposed or HIV-unexposed (not recorded which).

Turning to this clone: TCRdb shows a much larger clone's protein in place of this DNA's translation, and the two differ at residue 15, likely through a read error; the protein shown is translated from the DNA. The chain's CDR3 is CALGGRTGGYRRTWETRQMFF. Written as DNA, the CDR3 is TGTGCTCTTGGGGGGCGAACTGGGGGATATCGGAGGACCTGGGAGACCCGACAGATGTTTTTC. The chain employs TRDV1 and TRDJ3, with 11 bases that match TRDD3. The CDR3 runs 21 residues. Germline V lookup: CDR1 TSWWSYY, CDR2 QGS.

A word on this clone: The TCRdb record carries a much larger clone's protein, which differs from this DNA's translation at residue 7; a read error is the likely cause, and the protein listed here is the DNA translation. The chain joins TRDV1 to TRDJ1, with no clear D. The CDR3 contains 12 residues. Trimming shortened V by 2 bases and J by 14 bases, and 15 bases separated the two germline ends. Germline CDR1 TSWWSYY, CDR2 QGS. CDR3 protein: CALGEGHGLTIF. The CDR3 region has the DNA TGTGCTCTTGGGGAAGGGCACGGTCTCACTATCTTT.

Turning to this clone: It is likely a read error: a sequence one base away is far more abundant. The sample has other DNA sequences that encode this CDR3 too. The chain has TRDV1 and TRDJ1, with D possibly TRDD2 on 7 matching bases. Germline CDR1 and CDR2: TSWWSYY and QGS. CDR3 length: 19 amino acids. With 3 bases removed from V and 0 bases from J, the gap between germline ends came to 23 bases. The CDR3 DNA is TGTGCTCTTGGGGATATTTTCCTACTCGGGTGGGGGGACACCGATAAACTCATCTTT. It is translated as CALGDIFLLGWGDTDKLIF.

This clone qualifies as hyperexpanded. Other nucleotide sequences from this sample produce the same CDR3. The CDR3 DNA follows: TGTGCTTATAGGAGCGTCGGGTTTTCCCGCAGATGTACTGGGGGTCATAATTACCCTTTGACAGCACAACTCTTCTTT. Protein sequence: CAYRSVGFSRRCTGGHNYPLTAQLFF. The genes are TRAV38-2/DV8 and TRDJ2; 8 nucleotides align to TRDD3. The CDR3 totals 26 residues. Germline V CDR1 and CDR2: TSESDYY, QEAYKQQN. Trimming took 0 bases from V and 0 from J; bases not matched to a gene: 31.

This clone was found a few times. A single base is all that separates this from a far larger clone, so a read error is likely. Different DNA sequences within this sample yield the same CDR3. The chain employs TRDV1 and TRDJ1; TRDD2 matches at 8 bases. CDR1 and CDR2 (germline): TSWWSYY, QGS. J gave up 0 bases and V 3 bases, and 15 bases lay outside the gene matches. The CDR3 length is 19 residues. DNA of the CDR3: TGTGCTCTTGGGGACATCTTCCTACTCGGGTGGGGGGACACCGATAAACTCATCTTT. It specifies CALGDIFLLGWGDTDKLIF.

Note on this clone: A single base is all that separates this from a far larger clone, so a read error is likely. Within the sample, other DNA sequences also encode this same CDR3. This chain links TRDV1 with TRDJ1; 7 positions match TRDD3. V lost 3 bases to trimming and J lost 0 bases; unmatched junction nucleotides: 25. This CDR3 is 22 amino acids long. From germline, CDR1 is TSWWSYY and CDR2 QGS. CDR3 protein: CALGEFRGLGVPTAPYTDKLIF. The CDR3 DNA reads TGTGCTCTTGGGGAGTTCCGGGGGCTGGGGGTTCCCACAGCCCCTTACACCGATAAACTCATCTTT.

Comments on this clone: TCRdb has a much larger clone's protein, which differs at residue 5 from the translation of this DNA, likely because of a read error; what is shown is the protein translated from the DNA. The rearrangement links TRAV38-2/DV8 to TRDJ2, with 8 bases that match TRDD3. Germline lookup yields CDR1 TSESDYY and CDR2 QEAYKQQN. V gave up 4 bases and J gave up 0 bases; unmatched junction bases: 35. The CDR3 spans 26 residues. As DNA, the CDR3 is TGTGCTTATAGGGGCGTCGGGTTTTCCCGCAGATGTACTGGGGGTCATAATTACCCTTTGACAGCACAACTCTTCTTT. Translated, it gives CAYRGVGFSRRCTGGHNYPLTAQLFF.

Concerning this clone: This likely came from a read error, as a far larger clone is one base away. V is TRDV1 and J is TRDJ1; no reliable D call. Germline assignment: CDR1 TSWWSYY and CDR2 QGS. This CDR3 is built from 18 residues. CDR3: CALGELGSGALNTDKIIF. CDR3 nucleotide sequence: TGTGCTCTTGGGGAACTTGGGTCCGGGGCCCTTAACACCGATAAAATCATCTTT.